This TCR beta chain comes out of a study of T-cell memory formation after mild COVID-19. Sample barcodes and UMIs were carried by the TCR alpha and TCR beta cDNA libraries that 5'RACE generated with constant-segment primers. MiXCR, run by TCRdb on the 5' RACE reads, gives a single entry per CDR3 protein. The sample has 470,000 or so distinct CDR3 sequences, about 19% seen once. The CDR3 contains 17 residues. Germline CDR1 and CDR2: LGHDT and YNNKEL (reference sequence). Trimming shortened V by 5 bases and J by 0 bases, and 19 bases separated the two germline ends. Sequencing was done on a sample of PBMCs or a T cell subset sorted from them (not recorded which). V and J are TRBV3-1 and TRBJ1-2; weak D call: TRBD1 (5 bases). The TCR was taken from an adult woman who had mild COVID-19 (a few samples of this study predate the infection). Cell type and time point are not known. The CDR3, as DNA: TGTGCCAGCAGCAGAGGACAATCGAGATCCGCTAACTATGGCTACACCTTC. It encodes CASSRGQSRSANYGYTF.